The T cell receptor (beta chain) under discussion was sequenced for a study of response to subunit inactivated influenza vaccine. Findings and caveats of the study: The authors suggested that every seasonal influenza vaccination recruits few new T cells.

This CDR3 is 15 amino acids long. CDR1 and CDR2 from the germline V gene are ENHRY and SYGVKD. With 1 base removed from V and 4 bases from J, the gap between germline ends came to 8 bases. TCRdb re-called the RT-PCR reads through MiXCR, storing one row per CDR3 protein. The sample includes 250,000 to 350,000 distinct CDR3 sequences, approximately 21% seen only once; the top ten take approximately 10%. This clonotype appeared many times. Its antigen is currently unknown. The sequence was obtained from a man between 50 and 75 years old who received an inactivated influenza vaccine. V usage is TRBV10-3 and J usage is TRBJ1-6, with D unclear. The sequences come from PBMCs from blood, collected about 19 months after vaccination. CDR3 sequence reads: CAISELYGYNSPLHF. DNA for the CDR3: TGTGCCATCAGTGAGTTGTACGGATATAATTCACCCCTCCACTTT.